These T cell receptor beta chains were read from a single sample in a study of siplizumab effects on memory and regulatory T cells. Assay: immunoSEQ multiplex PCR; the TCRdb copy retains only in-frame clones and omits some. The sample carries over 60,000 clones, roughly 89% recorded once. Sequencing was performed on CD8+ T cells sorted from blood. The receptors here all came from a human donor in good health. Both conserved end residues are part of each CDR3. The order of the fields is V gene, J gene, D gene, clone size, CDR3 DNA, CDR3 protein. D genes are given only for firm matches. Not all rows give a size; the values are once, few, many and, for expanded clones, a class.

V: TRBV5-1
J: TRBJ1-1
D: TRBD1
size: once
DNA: TGCGCCAGCAGCTGGACAGGGGACACTGAAGCTTTCTTT
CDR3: CASSWTGDTEAFF

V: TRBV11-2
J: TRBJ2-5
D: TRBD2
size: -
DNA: TGTGCCAGCAGCTTAGTCGGGACTAGCGGGAAAGAGACCCAGTACTTC
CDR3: CASSLVGTSGKETQYF

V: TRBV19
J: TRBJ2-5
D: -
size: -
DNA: TGTGCCAGTATGTACCAAGAGACCCAGTACTTC
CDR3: CASMYQETQYF

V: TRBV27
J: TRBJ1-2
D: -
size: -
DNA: TGTGCCAGCCGCTTTGGGGCCATTGGGGGCGGGGGTAACTATGGCTACACCTTC
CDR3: CASRFGAIGGGGNYGYTF

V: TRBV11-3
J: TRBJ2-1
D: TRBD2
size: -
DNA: TGTGCCAGCAGCTTAGTAGCGGGATCCAATGAGCAGTTCTTC
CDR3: CASSLVAGSNEQFF

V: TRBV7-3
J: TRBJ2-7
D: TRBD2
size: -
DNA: TGTGCCAGCAGCTTAGGGACTAGCGGGGCTCACGAGCAGTACTTC
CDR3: CASSLGTSGAHEQYF

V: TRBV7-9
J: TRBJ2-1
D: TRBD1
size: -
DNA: TGTGCCAGCAGCAGGCACCAGGGGGCCATGGATCAGTTCTTC
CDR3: CASSRHQGAMDQFF

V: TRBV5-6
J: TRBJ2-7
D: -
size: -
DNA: TGTGCCAGCAGCGGCCACAGGGCCGAGCAGTACTTC
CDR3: CASSGHRAEQYF

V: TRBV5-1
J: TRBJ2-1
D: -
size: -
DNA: TGCGCCAGCAGCTTGGCTGGGGGACATGAGCAGTTCTTC
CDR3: CASSLAGGHEQFF

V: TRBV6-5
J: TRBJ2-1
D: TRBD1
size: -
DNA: TGTGCCAGCAGCCGACAGGGGGCTGAAAATGAGCAGTTCTTC
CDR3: CASSRQGAENEQFF

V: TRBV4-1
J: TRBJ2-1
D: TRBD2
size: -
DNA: TGCGCCAGCAGCTATAGCGGGGGTACCTACAATGAGCAGTTCTTC
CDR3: CASSYSGGTYNEQFF

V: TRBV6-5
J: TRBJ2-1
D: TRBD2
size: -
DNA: TGTGCCAGCAGTTTATTTTTGGGACTAGCGGACAATGAGCAGTTCTTC
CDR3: CASSLFLGLADNEQFF

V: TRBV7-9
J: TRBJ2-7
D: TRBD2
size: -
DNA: TGTGCCAGCAGCTTAGAGGAATCGGGAGGGTCCGAGCAGTACTTC
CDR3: CASSLEESGGSEQYF

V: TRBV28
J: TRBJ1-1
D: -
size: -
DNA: TGTGCCAGCAGTTTAGGGAGGGTCACTGAAGCTTTCTTT
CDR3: CASSLGRVTEAFF

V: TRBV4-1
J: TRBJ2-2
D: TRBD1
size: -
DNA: TGCGCCAGCAGCCAAATCGACAGGGGGCCGGCCGGGGAGCTGTTTTTT
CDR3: CASSQIDRGPAGELFF

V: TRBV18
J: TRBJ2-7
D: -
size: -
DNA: TGTGCCAGCTCACCTGGAGCCTCCTACGAGCAGTACTTC
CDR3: CASSPGASYEQYF

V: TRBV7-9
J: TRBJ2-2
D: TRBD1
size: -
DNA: TGTGCCAGCAGCCCGACGACAGGGGGAAGCACCGGGGAGCTGTTTTTT
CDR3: CASSPTTGGSTGELFF

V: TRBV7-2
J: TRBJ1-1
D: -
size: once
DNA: TGTGCCAGCAGCTTAGGACCCAGGGAGATGAACACTGAAGCTTTCTTT
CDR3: CASSLGPREMNTEAFF

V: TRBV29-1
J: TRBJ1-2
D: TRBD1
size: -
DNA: TGCAGCGCCGAGGTGGACAGGGAAACTTGGGGCTACACCTTC
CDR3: CSAEVDRETWGYTF

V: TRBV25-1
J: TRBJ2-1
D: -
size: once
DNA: TGTGCCAGCAGTGATAAGGGCTACAATGAGCAGTTCTTC
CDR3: CASSDKGYNEQFF

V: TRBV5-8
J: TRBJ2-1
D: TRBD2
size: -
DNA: TGTGCCAGCAGCTTGTTAGCGGGGGGGCTTGGAGAGCAGTTCTTC
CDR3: CASSLLAGGLGEQFF

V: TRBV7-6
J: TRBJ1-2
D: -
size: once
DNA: TGTGCCAGCAGCTTAGGTGAGGATGATGGCTACACCTTC
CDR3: CASSLGEDDGYTF

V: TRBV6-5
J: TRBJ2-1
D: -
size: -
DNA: TGTGCCAGCAGTTACTCCTCGCTGGTACAAGTCAATGAGCAGTTCTTC
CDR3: CASSYSSLVQVNEQFF

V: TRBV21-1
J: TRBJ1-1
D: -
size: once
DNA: TGTGCCAGCACCGACAGGGGGGACACTGAAGCTTTCTTT
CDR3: CASTDRGDTEAFF

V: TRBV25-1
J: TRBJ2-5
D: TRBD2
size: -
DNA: TGTGCCAGCAGTGGGACGGGACTAGCGGCAGAGACCCAGTACTTC
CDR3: CASSGTGLAAETQYF

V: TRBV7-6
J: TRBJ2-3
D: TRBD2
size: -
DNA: TGTGCCAGCAGCGGACTAGCAGCCAATACGCAGTATTTT
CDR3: CASSGLAANTQYF

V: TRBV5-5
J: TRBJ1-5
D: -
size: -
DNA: TGTGCCAGCAGCCTAACAGATTATCAGAGCTTCGATCAGCCCCAGCATTTT
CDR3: CASSLTDYQSFDQPQHF

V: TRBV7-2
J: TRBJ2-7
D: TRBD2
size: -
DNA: TGTGCCAGCAGCTTAGATGACGGGGGGGTCCTTGGCGAGCAGTACTTC
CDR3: CASSLDDGGVLGEQYF

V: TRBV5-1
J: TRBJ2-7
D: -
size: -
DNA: TGCGCCAGCAGCTTGAGTAGCTTCTACGAGCAGTACTTC
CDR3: CASSLSSFYEQYF

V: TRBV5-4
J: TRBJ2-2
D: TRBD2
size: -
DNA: TGTGCCAGCAGCCAGGCGGCGGGAGCGTACACCGGGGAGCTGTTTTTT
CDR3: CASSQAAGAYTGELFF

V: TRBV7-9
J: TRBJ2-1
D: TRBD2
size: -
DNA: TGTGCCAGCAGCGTGACTAGGTGGGGGGGCAATGAGCAGTTCTTC
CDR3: CASSVTRWGGNEQFF

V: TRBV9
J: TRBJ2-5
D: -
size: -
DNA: TGTGCCAGCAGCGTAGTCCAGAGTGGGACCCAGTACTTC
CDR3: CASSVVQSGTQYF

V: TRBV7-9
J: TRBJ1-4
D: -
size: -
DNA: TGTGCCAGCAGCCACAACAGCGGGCCTAATGAAAAACTGTTTTTT
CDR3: CASSHNSGPNEKLFF

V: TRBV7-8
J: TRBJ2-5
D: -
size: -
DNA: TGTGCCAGCAGGGATGTGGGGGAGACCCAGTACTTC
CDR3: CASRDVGETQYF

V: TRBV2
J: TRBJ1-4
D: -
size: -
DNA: TGTGCCAGCAGTGGAATTAACAGATACCTTTCCGGTGAAAAACTGTTTTTT
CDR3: CASSGINRYLSGEKLFF

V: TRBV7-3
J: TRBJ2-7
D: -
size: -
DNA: TGTGCCAGCAGCTTAATCGGCGGGACTTCCACCTACGAGCAGTACTTC
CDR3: CASSLIGGTSTYEQYF

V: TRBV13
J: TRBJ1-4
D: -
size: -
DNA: TGTGCCAGCAGTTTCGGACTTGCAACTAATGAAAAACTGTTTTTT
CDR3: CASSFGLATNEKLFF

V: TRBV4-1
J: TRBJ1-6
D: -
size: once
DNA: TGCGCCAGCAGCACTCAGACATTCGCACCCCTCCACTTT
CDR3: CASSTQTFAPLHF

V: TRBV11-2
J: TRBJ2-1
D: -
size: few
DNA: TGTGCCAGCAGCTTAGGTCTGGAGCAGTTCTTC
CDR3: CASSLGLEQFF

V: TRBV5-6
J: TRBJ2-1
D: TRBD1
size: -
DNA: TGTGCCAGCAGCTTGGCCGGGACAGGGGGCATAGGCGATGAGCAGTTCTTC
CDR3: CASSLAGTGGIGDEQFF

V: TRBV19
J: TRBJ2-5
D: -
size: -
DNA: TGTGCCAGTAGTATGTGGGGTCGAGAGACCCAGTACTTC
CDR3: CASSMWGRETQYF

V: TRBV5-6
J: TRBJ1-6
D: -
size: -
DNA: TGTGCCAGCAGCAACTGGGGGAGCTCCTATAATTCACCCCTCCACTTT
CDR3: CASSNWGSSYNSPLHF

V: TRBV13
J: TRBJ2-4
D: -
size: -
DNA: TGTGCCAGCAGCTTTACGGACCTAGCCAAAAACATTCAGTACTTC
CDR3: CASSFTDLAKNIQYF